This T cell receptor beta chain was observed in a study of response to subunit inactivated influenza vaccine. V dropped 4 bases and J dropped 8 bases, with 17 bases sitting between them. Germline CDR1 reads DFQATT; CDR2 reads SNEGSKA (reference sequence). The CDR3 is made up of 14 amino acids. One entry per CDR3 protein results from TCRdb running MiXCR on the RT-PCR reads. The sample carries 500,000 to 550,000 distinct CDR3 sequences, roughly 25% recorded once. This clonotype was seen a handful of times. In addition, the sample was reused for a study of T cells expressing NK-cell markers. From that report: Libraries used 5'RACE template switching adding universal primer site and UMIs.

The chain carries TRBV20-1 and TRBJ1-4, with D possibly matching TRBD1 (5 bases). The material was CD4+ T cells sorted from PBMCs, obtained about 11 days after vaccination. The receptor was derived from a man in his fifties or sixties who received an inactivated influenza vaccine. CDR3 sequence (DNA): TGCAGTGCTACTCAGGGTCTTGTAGGAGAAAAACTGTTTTTT. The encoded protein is CSATQGLVGEKLFF.